The T cell receptor (beta chain) under discussion was sequenced for a study of cytomegalovirus exposure and HLA in healthy donors. As regards this clone: The antigen remains undetermined.

Study results and limitations: Rarity characterized most TCR sequences, yet some public TCRs appeared in many donors. Through in vitro validation, a few CMV-associated chains were shown to be specific for CMV antigens. No immune exposure information besides CMV serostatus was available. Analyzed later, association rates of TCRs varied across HLA loci, with DRB1 most and HLA-C fewest.

The PCR used 60 Vbeta and 13 Jbeta primers. The assay was immunoSEQ multiplex PCR, and TCRdb's table has in-frame clones only and misses some. This sample has 120,000 to 150,000 clones; about three quarters occur once, and the top ten carry under 1.5%. This sequence was found in a male donor in good health and CMV-seropositive. Sequencing used PBMCs.

For the CDR3, the DNA is TGTGCCAGCAGCCACCGGAGGACTAGCGGATATGGAACCTACGAGCAGTACTTC. This gives the protein CASSHRRTSGYGTYEQYF. The chain couples TRBV11-1 to TRBJ2-7; TRBD2 aligns across 10 bases. Per germline, CDR1 SGHAT and CDR2 FQDESV (reference sequence). Unmatched junction bases numbered 15, after V lost 5 bases and J lost 2 bases. The CDR3 runs to 18 residues.